This TCR beta chain was profiled in a study of cytomegalovirus exposure and HLA in healthy donors. Study information: Researchers found that about 82% of 398 genotyped donors fell within the Caucasian-associated ancestry cluster.

Turning to this clone: No antigen is known for it.

Findings of the study overall: Rare TCR sequences predominated, though certain public TCRs were found in many donors. In a later analysis, TCR beta V- and J-gene trimming showed a link to a missense DCLRE1C variant.

The PCR had 60 Vbeta and 13 Jbeta primers. The method was immunoSEQ multiplex PCR; TCRdb's version includes in-frame clones alone and lacks a portion of them. The repertoire includes approximately 120,000 clones, 70% to 85% of them detected once, and 13% sits in the top ten. From germline, CDR1 is SEHNR and CDR2 FQNEAQ (reference sequence). The CDR3 sequence is 13 residues long. V was shortened by 5 bases and J by 2 bases, with 9 bases between the two germline ends. J is TRBJ1-1 and V is TRBV7-9; D unresolved. This clonotype was obtained from a woman aged 40-49 years in good health and CMV-seropositive. Sequencing input: PBMCs. For the CDR3, the DNA is TGTGCCAGCAGCCTCACACCTAACACTGAAGCTTTCTTT. It specifies CASSLTPNTEAFF. The full variable domain, with the rest looked up from reference TRBV7-9 and TRBJ1-1, is DTGVSQNPRHKITKRGQNVTFRCDPISEHNRLYWYRQTLGQGPEFLTYFQNEAQLEKSRLLSDRFSAERPKGSFSTLEIQRTEQGDSAMYLCASSLTPNTEAFFGQGTRLTVV.